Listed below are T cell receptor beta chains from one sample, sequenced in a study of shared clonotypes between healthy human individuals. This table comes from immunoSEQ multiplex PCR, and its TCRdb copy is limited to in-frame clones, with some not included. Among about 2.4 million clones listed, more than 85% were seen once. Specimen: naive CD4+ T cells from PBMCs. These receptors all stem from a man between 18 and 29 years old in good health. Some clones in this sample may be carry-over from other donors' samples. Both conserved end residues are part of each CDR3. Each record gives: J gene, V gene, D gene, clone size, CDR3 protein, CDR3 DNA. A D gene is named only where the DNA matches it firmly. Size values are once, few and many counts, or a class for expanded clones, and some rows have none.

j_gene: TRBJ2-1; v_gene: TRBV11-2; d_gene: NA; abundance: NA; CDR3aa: CASSLPGRRTYNEQFF; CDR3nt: TGTGCCAGCAGCCTCCCGGGACGGAGAACCTACAATGAGCAGTTCTTC
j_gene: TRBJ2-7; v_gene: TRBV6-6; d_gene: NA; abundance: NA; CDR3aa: CASSYSRTGAYEQYF; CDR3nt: TGTGCCAGCAGTTACTCTCGCACAGGAGCGTACGAGCAGTACTTC
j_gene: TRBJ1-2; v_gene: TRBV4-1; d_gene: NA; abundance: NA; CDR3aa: CASSRGPTGLAGGYTF; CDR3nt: TGCGCCAGCAGCCGAGGGCCCACAGGGCTAGCAGGTGGCTACACCTTC
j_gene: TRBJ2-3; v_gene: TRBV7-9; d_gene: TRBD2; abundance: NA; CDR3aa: CASSLGRVAGSTDTQYF; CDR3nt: TGTGCCAGCAGCTTAGGTAGAGTAGCGGGCAGCACAGATACGCAGTATTTT
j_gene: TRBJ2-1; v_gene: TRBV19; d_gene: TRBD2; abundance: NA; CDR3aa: CASVGREGSSYNEQFF; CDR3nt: TGTGCCAGTGTGGGGCGGGAGGGGAGCTCCTACAATGAGCAGTTCTTC
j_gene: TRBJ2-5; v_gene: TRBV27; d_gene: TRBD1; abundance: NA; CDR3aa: CASSRGDRVHETQYF; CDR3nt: TGTGCCAGCAGTCGCGGAGACAGGGTCCATGAGACCCAGTACTTC
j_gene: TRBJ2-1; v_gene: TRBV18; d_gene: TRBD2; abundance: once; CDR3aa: CASSPGLAGGISSYNEQFF; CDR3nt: TGTGCCAGCTCGCCGGGACTAGCGGGAGGTATAAGCTCCTACAATGAGCAGTTCTTC
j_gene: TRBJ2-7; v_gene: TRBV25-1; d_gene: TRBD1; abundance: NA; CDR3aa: CASTPTGVRHEQYF; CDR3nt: TGTGCCAGCACCCCGACAGGGGTTCGCCACGAGCAGTACTTC
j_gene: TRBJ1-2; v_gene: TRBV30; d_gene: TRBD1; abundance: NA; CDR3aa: CAWSTHRDRDYHTF; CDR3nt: TGTGCCTGGAGTACACACCGGGACAGGGATTATCACACCTTC
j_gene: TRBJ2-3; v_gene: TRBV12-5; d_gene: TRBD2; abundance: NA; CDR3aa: CASAPSGSTDTQYF; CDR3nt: TGTGCTAGTGCACCTAGCGGTAGCACAGATACGCAGTATTTT
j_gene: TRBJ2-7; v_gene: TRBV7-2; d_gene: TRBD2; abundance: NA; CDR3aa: CASSPYVGGPYEQYF; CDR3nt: TGTGCCAGCAGCCCTTACGTGGGAGGGCCCTACGAGCAGTACTTC
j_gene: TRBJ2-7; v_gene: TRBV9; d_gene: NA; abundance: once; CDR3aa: CASSVGGLPDEQYF; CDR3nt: TGTGCCAGCAGCGTAGGAGGACTCCCAGACGAGCAGTACTTC
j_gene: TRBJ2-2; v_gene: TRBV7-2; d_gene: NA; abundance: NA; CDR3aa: CASSSHRVPGELFF; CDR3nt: TGTGCCAGCAGCTCACACAGGGTCCCCGGGGAGCTGTTTTTT
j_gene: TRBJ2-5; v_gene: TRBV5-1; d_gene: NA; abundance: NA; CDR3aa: CASSPYRETQYF; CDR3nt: TGCGCCAGCAGCCCCTATAGGGAGACCCAGTACTTC
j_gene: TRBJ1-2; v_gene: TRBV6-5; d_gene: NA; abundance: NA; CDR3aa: CASSYLARVGLGGYTF; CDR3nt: TGTGCCAGCAGTTACCTGGCCCGTGTAGGGTTAGGGGGCTACACCTTC
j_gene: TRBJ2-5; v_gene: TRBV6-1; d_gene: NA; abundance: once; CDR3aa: CASRDWGAPQETQYF; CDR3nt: TGTGCCAGCAGAGATTGGGGGGCGCCGCAAGAGACCCAGTACTTC
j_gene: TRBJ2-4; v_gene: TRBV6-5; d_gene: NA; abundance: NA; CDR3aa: CASSRGGGAKNIQYF; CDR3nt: TGTGCCAGCAGTCGGGGTGGGGGGGCCAAAAACATTCAGTACTTC
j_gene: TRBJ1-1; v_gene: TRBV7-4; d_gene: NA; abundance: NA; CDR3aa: CASSPPISGYSTEAFF; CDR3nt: TGTGCCAGCAGCCCCCCTATATCAGGTTATAGCACTGAAGCTTTCTTT
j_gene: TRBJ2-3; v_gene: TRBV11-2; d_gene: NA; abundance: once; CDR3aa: CASSLVGDTQYF; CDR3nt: TGTGCCAGCAGCTTAGTTGGGGATACGCAGTATTTT
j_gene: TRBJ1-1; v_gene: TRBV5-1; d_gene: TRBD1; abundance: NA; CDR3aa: CASSRRQGANTEAFF; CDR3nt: TGCGCCAGCAGCAGGCGACAGGGGGCGAACACTGAAGCTTTCTTT
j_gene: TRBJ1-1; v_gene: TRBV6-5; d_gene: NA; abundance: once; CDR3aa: CAISTRQQETEAFF; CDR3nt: TGTGCCATCAGTACCAGACAGCAGGAGACTGAAGCTTTCTTT
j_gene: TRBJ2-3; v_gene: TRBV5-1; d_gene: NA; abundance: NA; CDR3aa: CASSEQGLSDTQYF; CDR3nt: TGCGCCAGCAGCGAACAGGGTTTATCAGATACGCAGTATTTT
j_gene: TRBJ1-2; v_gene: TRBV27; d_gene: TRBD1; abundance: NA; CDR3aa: CASSAFGTGFNYGYTF; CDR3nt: TGTGCCAGCAGTGCCTTTGGGACAGGATTCAACTATGGCTACACCTTC
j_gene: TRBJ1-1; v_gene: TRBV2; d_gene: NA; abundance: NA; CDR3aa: CASSADSHNTEAFF; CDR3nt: TGTGCCAGCAGTGCAGACAGCCATAACACTGAAGCTTTCTTT
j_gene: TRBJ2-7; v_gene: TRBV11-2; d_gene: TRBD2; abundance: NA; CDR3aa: CASSWGTSGRVAYEQYF; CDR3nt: TGTGCCAGCAGCTGGGGGACTAGCGGGAGGGTCGCCTACGAGCAGTACTTC